Listed here are 28 T cell receptor beta chains from one sample, sequenced in a study of blood T cell repertoires in COVID-19. The protocol was immunoSEQ multiplex PCR, while the TCRdb copy is restricted to in-frame clones and leaves out a portion. The sample lists 350,000 to 450,000 clones; approximately 89% were seen once. Material for sequencing was PBMCs or T cells enriched from blood (not recorded which). Receptors originate from a woman between 35 and 50 years old who had been exposed to COVID-19.

Here the CDR3 reads CASSRGTASLNEQFF. In DNA, the CDR3 is TGTGCCAGCAGCCGAGGGACAGCAAGTCTCAATGAGCAGTTCTTC. This chain uses TRBV7-3 with TRBJ2-1; 7 bases agree with TRBD1. V trimming: 5 bases; J trimming: 6 bases; junction bases outside the gene matches: 10. This CDR3 spans 15 amino acids. Per germline, CDR1 SGHTA and CDR2 FQGTGA.

The chain is built from TRBV27 and TRBJ2-2; 8 bases map to TRBD1. The CDR3 consists of 16 residues. Germline V lookup: CDR1 MNHEY, CDR2 SMNVEV (reference sequence). The junction had 8 bases not matched to a gene; V was cut back by 4 bases and J by 4 bases. CDR3 sequence reads: CASSYRTGLATGELFF. The CDR3 DNA follows: TGTGCCAGCAGTTACCGGACAGGGTTGGCCACCGGGGAGCTGTTTTTT.

This chain joins TRBV4-1 and TRBJ2-7; 10 bases map to TRBD2. The CDR3 length is 16 residues. The V and J ends lost 2 bases and 6 bases, in that order; junction bases with no gene match: 10. The germline CDR1 and CDR2 sequences are MGHRA and YSYEKL. CDR3 sequence (DNA): TGCGCCAGCAGCCAAAGTATGATTAGCGGGAGGCGCGAGCAGTACTTC. Its translation: CASSQSMISGRREQYF.

Of note for this clone: Other DNA sequences in the same sample also yield this CDR3. The chain joins TRBV5-1 to TRBJ1-3; 10 nucleotides agree with TRBD1. CDR1 and CDR2 (germline): SGHRS, YFSETQ. The CDR3 has 16 amino acids. J lost 1 base, V lost 0 bases, and 1 base had no gene match. CDR3 sequence reads: CASSLGTGGSGNTIYF. The CDR3 coding sequence is TGCGCCAGCAGCTTGGGGACAGGGGGATCTGGAAACACCATATATTTT.

The chain couples TRBV3-1 (or the pseudogene TRBV3-2) to TRBJ2-1; no clear D gene. The CDR3 has 15 amino acids. The V end lost 0 bases, the J end lost 7 bases, and 13 bases lay between the germline ends. The germline gives CDR1 LGHDT, CDR2 YNNKEL (reference sequence). The CDR3 protein is CASSQETPSRNEQFF. CDR3 bases: TGTGCCAGCAGCCAAGAAACCCCTAGTCGTAATGAGCAGTTCTTC.

The CDR3 is CASSFRERTPGSRQGYGYTF. The DNA for the CDR3 is TGTGCCAGCAGTTTTAGAGAAAGGACGCCAGGGAGCAGACAGGGGTATGGCTACACCTTC. The chain recombines TRBV27 with TRBJ1-2; the match to TRBD1 covers 8 bases. The CDR3 totals 20 residues. Germline trimming cut 3 bases from V and 5 bases from J; bases unmatched to any gene: 23. Germline V gives CDR1 MNHEY, CDR2 SMNVEV (reference sequence).

This clone was seen a single time. This chain links TRBV5-1 with TRBJ1-2; the D is unclear. CDR3 length: 13 residues. The germline V and J ends were trimmed by 0 bases and 1 base, with 4 bases remaining between them. Germline CDR1 reads SGHRS; CDR2 reads YFSETQ. CDR3 protein: CASSLDFNYGYTF. CDR3 nucleotide sequence: TGCGCCAGCAGCTTGGACTTTAACTATGGCTACACCTTC.

The V call is TRBV7-6, the J call TRBJ2-7; 8 bases align to TRBD2. The CDR3 spans 16 residues. V trimming: 1 base; J trimming: 2 bases; junction bases outside the gene matches: 7. Germline V gene sequence: CDR1 SGHVS, CDR2 FNYEAQ. The CDR3 spells CASSLVIGAGAYEQYF. In nucleotides, the CDR3 is TGTGCCAGCAGCTTAGTCATCGGAGCGGGAGCCTACGAGCAGTACTTC.

To note about this clone: Additional DNA sequences in this sample encode the identical CDR3. The chain carries TRBV5-4 and TRBJ2-2; TRBD2 agrees at 8 bases. Trimming cost V 4 bases and J 4 bases; bases outside gene matches: 6. CDR1 and CDR2 from the germline V gene are SGHNT and YYREEE (reference sequence). The CDR3 runs to 15 residues. The CDR3 loop reads CASSRGLEVTGELFF. The CDR3 region has the DNA TGTGCCAGCAGCAGGGGACTAGAAGTCACCGGGGAGCTGTTTTTT. The whole variable domain, filled in from reference TRBV5-4 and TRBJ2-2, reads ETGVTQSPTHLIKTRGQQVTLRCSSQSGHNTVSWYQQALGQGPQFIFQYYREEENGRGNFPPRFSGLQFPNYSSELNVNALELDDSALYLCASSRGLEVTGELFFGEGSRLTVL.

This sequence joins TRBV5-1 and TRBJ1-1; 8 bases align to TRBD1. Germline V gene sequence: CDR1 SGHRS, CDR2 YFSETQ. The length of the CDR3 is 15 residues. V was clipped by 1 base and J by 4 bases; unmatched bases: 6. CDR3 bases: TGCGCCAGCAGCTTGTGGACAGGGTGGAGCACTGAAGCTTTCTTT. Protein sequence: CASSLWTGWSTEAFF.

This clone was seen more than once but under ten times. The chain recombines TRBV6-4 with TRBJ1-2; TRBD1 matches 8 bases. Germline assignment: CDR1 MRHNA and CDR2 SNTAGT. V lost 5 bases to trimming and J lost 8 bases; unmatched junction nucleotides: 13. This CDR3 comprises 15 residues. In DNA form, the CDR3 reads TGTGCCAGCAGTCACATTCAGGGGGCACGAATGGGCTACACCTTC. This codes for CASSHIQGARMGYTF.

V is TRBV7-8 and J is TRBJ1-5; D is unresolved. The CDR3 spans 15 residues. Looked up from germline, CDR1 is SGHVS and CDR2 is FQNEAQ. With 6 bases removed from V and 4 bases from J, the gap between germline ends came to 16 bases. Written as DNA, the CDR3 is TGTGCCAGCAGGTCAGAGGGTAGGAAAAATCAGCCCCAGCATTTT. It yields the protein CASRSEGRKNQPQHF.

The V and J genes are TRBV6-5 and TRBJ2-7; 7 positions match TRBD1. Germline-derived CDR1 and CDR2 are MNHEY and SVGAGI. The junction had 0 bases not matched to a gene; V was cut back by 4 bases and J by 0 bases. The CDR3 has 13 residues. CDR3 sequence: CASSWDSSYEQYF. For the CDR3, the DNA is TGTGCCAGCAGTTGGGACAGCTCCTACGAGCAGTACTTC.

The genes are TRBV6-4 and TRBJ2-1; 11 bases match TRBD1. The CDR3 is 19 amino acids. V gave up 5 bases and J gave up 11 bases; unmatched junction bases: 23. The germline V gene encodes CDR1 MRHNA and CDR2 SNTAGT. CDR3 amino acids: CASSSRTIVPGQGEHQQFF. The CDR3 DNA reads as TGTGCCAGCAGTTCCCGAACAATCGTACCGGGACAGGGGGAACATCAGCAGTTCTTC.

This chain joins TRBV5-5 and TRBJ1-4; TRBD1 might be the D (5 bases). Deletions cut 7 bases from V and 7 bases from J, with 17 bases between. Germline CDR1 reads SGHKS; CDR2 reads YYEKEE (reference sequence). The CDR3 sequence is 14 residues long. The CDR3: CASGEQGIREKLFF. CDR3 nucleotide sequence: TGTGCCAGCGGTGAGCAGGGCATACGTGAAAAACTGTTTTTT. Complete variable domain (other parts from reference TRBV5-5 and TRBJ1-4): DAGVTQSPTHLIKTRGQQVTLRCSPISGHKSVSWYQQVLGQGPQFIFQYYEKEERGRGNFPDRFSARQFPNYSSELNVNALLLGDSALYLCASGEQGIREKLFFGSGTQLSVL.

This clone has a single count. The gene calls are TRBV7-9 and TRBJ2-2, with D perhaps TRBD1 (6 bases). In germline, CDR1 is SEHNR, CDR2 FQNEAQ (reference sequence). This CDR3 region has 16 residues. V was shortened by 6 bases and J by 1 base, with 15 bases between the two germline ends. In DNA, the CDR3 is TGTGCCAGCAGGCAACCGGAGGACAGGAACACCGGGGAGCTGTTTTTT. It codes for CASRQPEDRNTGELFF. Full variable domain (missing parts from reference TRBV7-9 and TRBJ2-2): DTGVSQNPRHKITKRGQNVTFRCDPISEHNRLYWYRQTLGQGPEFLTYFQNEAQLEKSRLLSDRFSAERPKGSFSTLEIQRTEQGDSAMYLCASRQPEDRNTGELFFGEGSRLTVL.

The chain combines TRBV5-1 with TRBJ2-1; 12 bases are shared with TRBD2. The ends lost 2 bases at V and 9 bases at J; junction bases unmatched: 6. The CDR3 covers 15 residues. Germline V gives CDR1 SGHRS, CDR2 YFSETQ. The CDR3 DNA follows: TGCGCCAGCAGCTTCCCCGGGACTAGCGGGCGTGAGCAGTTCTTC. Translated: CASSFPGTSGREQFF.

The gene calls are TRBV9 and TRBJ2-1; 7 bases fit TRBD2. Germline-derived CDR1 and CDR2 are SGDLS and YYNGEE. The V segment lost 4 bases and the J segment 6 bases; nucleotides outside the gene matches: 22. CDR3 length equals 19 residues. The CDR3 loop reads CASSPRFSAGAGAGNEQFF. DNA for the CDR3: TGTGCCAGCAGCCCCCGCTTTTCGGCCGGTGCGGGAGCAGGCAATGAGCAGTTCTTC. Complete variable domain (other parts from reference TRBV9 and TRBJ2-1): DSGVTQTPKHLITATGQRVTLRCSPRSGDLSVYWYQQSLDQGLQFLIQYYNGEERAKGNILERFSAQQFPDLHSELNLSSLELGDSALYFCASSPRFSAGAGAGNEQFFGPGTRLTVL.

V and J are TRBV19 and TRBJ1-4, with 9 bases aligning to TRBD1. CDR1 is LNHDA, CDR2 SQIVND, per germline (reference sequence). J was trimmed by 8 bases and V by 6 bases; bases with no gene match: 7. The CDR3 is 14 residues long. The DNA for the CDR3 is TGTGCCAGTAGCGGGACAGGGAGAGGGGAAAAACTGTTTTTT. This sequence encodes CASSGTGRGEKLFF.

The genes are TRBV5-4 and TRBJ2-3; D might be TRBD2 (6 bases). Germline assignment: CDR1 SGHNT and CDR2 YYREEE (reference sequence). The CDR3 spans 16 residues. Trimming cost V 4 bases and J 3 bases, with 18 bases left between them. The CDR3 region has the DNA TGTGCCAGCAGCGCTCTGGGTCGGGGGATAACAGATACGCAGTATTTT. Translation gives CASSALGRGITDTQYF.

The V gene is TRBV7-2, the J gene TRBJ2-2, with 8 bases lining up with TRBD2. V gave up 3 bases and J gave up 4 bases; unmatched junction bases: 10. This CDR3 is built from 17 residues. CDR1 and CDR2 from the germline V gene are SGHTA and FQGNSA. The CDR3 region has the DNA TGTGCCAGCAGCTTCTCTGCTGGACTAGCCGCCACCGGGGAGCTGTTTTTT. Translated: CASSFSAGLAATGELFF.

The chain has TRBV19 and TRBJ1-1; no clear D gene. CDR3 size: 16 residues. Germline-derived CDR1 and CDR2 are LNHDA and SQIVND (reference sequence). V was cut by 3 bases and J by 5 bases, with 19 bases left in between. The CDR3 protein is CASSIVTGGLGTEAFF. The CDR3 DNA follows: TGTGCCAGTAGTATTGTGACCGGAGGGCTGGGGACTGAAGCTTTCTTT. Together with reference TRBV19 and TRBJ1-1, the CDR3 gives the full variable domain: DGGITQSPKYLFRKEGQNVTLSCEQNLNHDAMYWYRQDPGQGLRLIYYSQIVNDFQKGDIAEGYSVSREKKESFPLTVTSAQKNPTAFYLCASSIVTGGLGTEAFFGQGTRLTVV.

V gene TRBV3-1 (or the pseudogene TRBV3-2) combines with J gene TRBJ1-4; D ambiguous. The CDR3 length is 14 residues. The V gene's germline CDR1 is LGHDT and CDR2 YNNKEL (reference sequence). The germline V and J ends were trimmed by 4 bases and 8 bases, with 14 bases remaining between them. This CDR3 reads CASSPTLRKEKLFF. The CDR3 DNA sequence: TGTGCCAGCAGCCCGACTTTAAGGAAGGAAAAACTGTTTTTT.

The V gene is TRBV7-2, the J gene TRBJ2-2; the match to TRBD1 covers 7 bases. Germline CDR1 SGHTA, CDR2 FQGNSA. The CDR3 is 16 amino acids. V gave up 4 bases and J gave up 1 base; unmatched junction bases: 6. CDR3 DNA sequence: TGTGCCAGCAGCTCTACCGGGACAGTGAACACCGGGGAGCTGTTTTTT. The encoded protein is CASSSTGTVNTGELFF.

V gene TRBV12-5 combines with J gene TRBJ1-3; D uncertain. The V gene lost 6 bases and the J gene lost 3 bases, with 15 bases spanning the gap. Looked up from germline, CDR1 is LGHNT and CDR2 is FRNRAP. This CDR3 spans 15 amino acids. The CDR3 reads CASGPGEAVGNTIYF. The DNA of the CDR3 is TGTGCTAGTGGCCCCGGGGAGGCAGTTGGAAACACCATATATTTT.

The chain recombines TRBV19 with TRBJ2-1; a weak D match, TRBD2 (6 bases). V shed 5 bases and J shed 0 bases, with 17 bases lying between them. Germline-derived CDR1 and CDR2 are LNHDA and SQIVND (reference sequence). The CDR3 loop spans 17 amino acids. This CDR3 is CASSPLWQGGSYNEQFF. Written as DNA, the CDR3 is TGTGCCAGTAGTCCCCTGTGGCAGGGAGGCTCCTACAATGAGCAGTTCTTC.

The chain couples TRBV27 to TRBJ1-6; the D gene is possibly TRBD1 (5 bases). The CDR3 length is 16 residues. Germline CDR1 and CDR2: MNHEY and SMNVEV (reference sequence). Trimming pared 5 bases from V and 4 bases from J, leaving 15 bases between. As DNA, the CDR3 is TGTGCCAGCAGTCTCCCCGGGGGGGGTTATAATTCACCCCTCCACTTT. Translating it yields CASSLPGGGYNSPLHF.

This clone was counted once. This rearrangement joins TRBV19 to TRBJ1-1, with 8 bases lining up with TRBD1. After removal of 8 bases from V and 4 bases from J, the junction contained 6 bases not matched to a gene. The CDR3 totals 13 residues. CDR1 LNHDA and CDR2 SQIVND come from the germline V gene (reference sequence). CDR3 coding DNA: TGTGCCAGTGATAGGACAGGGAGCACTGAAGCTTTCTTT. This codes for CASDRTGSTEAFF.